The 3 T cell receptor beta chains given below trace back to one sample, sequenced in a study of blood T cell repertoires in COVID-19. Produced via immunoSEQ multiplex PCR; TCRdb's table is partial and in-frame only. In the table there are approximately 250,000 clones, 65% to 90% of which are singletons. Material for sequencing was peripheral blood. The receptors originated from a woman in her forties or fifties with acute or convalescent COVID-19.

The rearrangement joins TRBV5-1 to TRBJ2-4; 12 positions agree with TRBD2. CDR3 length equals 18 residues. The junction had 8 bases not matched to a gene; V was cut back by 4 bases and J by 0 bases. Germline assignment: CDR1 SGHRS and CDR2 YFSETQ. The CDR3 DNA sequence: TGCGCCAGCAGCCCCCGAAGGACTAGCGGGGTAGCCAAAAACATTCAGTACTTC. Translated: CASSPRRTSGVAKNIQYF. The whole variable domain, filled in from reference TRBV5-1 and TRBJ2-4, reads KAGVTQTPRYLIKTRGQQVTLSCSPISGHRSVSWYQQTPGQGLQFLFEYFSETQRNKGNFPGRFSGRQFSNSRSEMNVSTLELGDSALYLCASSPRRTSGVAKNIQYFGAGTRLSVL.

The chain uses TRBV7-9 and TRBJ1-5; D not resolved. V lost 11 bases, J lost 7 bases, and 15 bases lay in between. Per the germline V gene, CDR1 is SEHNR and CDR2 is FQNEAQ (reference sequence). This CDR3 has 12 residues. The chain's CDR3 is CAGYGGRQPQHF. The CDR3 DNA reads as TGTGCCGGTTACGGCGGGCGCCAGCCCCAGCATTTT.

V and J are TRBV28 and TRBJ1-1; D gene uncertain. The germline CDR1 and CDR2 sequences are MDHEN and SYDVKM. V lost 8 bases, J lost 0 bases, and 10 bases lay in between. This CDR3 is 13 amino acids long. CDR3 bases: TGTGCCAGCTCGGGAAGGATGAACACTGAAGCTTTCTTT. Translated, it gives CASSGRMNTEAFF.